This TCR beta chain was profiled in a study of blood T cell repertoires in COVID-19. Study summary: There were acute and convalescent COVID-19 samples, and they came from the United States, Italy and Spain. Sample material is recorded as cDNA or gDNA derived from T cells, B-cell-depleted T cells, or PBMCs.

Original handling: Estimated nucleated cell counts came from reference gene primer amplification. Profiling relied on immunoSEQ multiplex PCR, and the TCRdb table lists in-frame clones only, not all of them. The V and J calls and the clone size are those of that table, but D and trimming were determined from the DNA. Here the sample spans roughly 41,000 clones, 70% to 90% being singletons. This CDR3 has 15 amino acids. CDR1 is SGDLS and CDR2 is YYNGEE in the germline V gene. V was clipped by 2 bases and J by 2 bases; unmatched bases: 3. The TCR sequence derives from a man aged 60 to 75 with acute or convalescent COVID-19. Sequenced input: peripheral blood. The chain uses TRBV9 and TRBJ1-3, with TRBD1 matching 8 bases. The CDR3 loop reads CASSVGQGPGNTIYF. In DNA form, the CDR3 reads TGTGCCAGCAGCGTTGGACAGGGTCCTGGAAACACCATATATTTT.